This is a list of T cell receptor beta chains from one sample in a study of vaccination effects on CD4 cells after COVID-19. Some clones are missing from TCRdb's copy, which holds only in-frame ones; the method was immunoSEQ multiplex PCR. The sample lists 65,000 to 95,000 clones, roughly 80% occurring once. These receptors are not linked to any known antigen. The source material was CD4+ T cells from PBMCs cultured with HCoV-OC43 spike peptides, sampled after COVID-19 vaccination. The source of these receptors is a human donor who received a COVID-19 vaccine. The CDR3 runs from the conserved cysteine through the conserved F or W. The order of the fields is V gene, clone size, CDR3 length, J gene, D gene, CDR3 protein, CDR3 DNA. A D gene is named only where the DNA matches it firmly. A clone size is listed for some rows: how often the clone was seen (once, few, many), or a class if it is expanded.

v_call: TRBV20-1
clone_size: once
cdr3_length: 11
j_call: TRBJ2-3
d_call: .
cdr3_aa: CSALAPGGQYF
cdr3_nt: TGCAGTGCCCTCGCCCCCGGGGGGCAGTATTTT

v_call: TRBV7-8
clone_size: .
cdr3_length: 14
j_call: TRBJ1-2
d_call: .
cdr3_aa: CASGRGFTNYGYTF
cdr3_nt: TGTGCCAGCGGTAGGGGGTTTACTAACTATGGCTACACCTTC

v_call: TRBV19
clone_size: .
cdr3_length: 12
j_call: TRBJ1-4
d_call: .
cdr3_aa: CASSIGGHKLFF
cdr3_nt: TGTGCCAGTAGTATAGGAGGGCACAAACTGTTTTTT

v_call: TRBV5-1
clone_size: .
cdr3_length: 14
j_call: TRBJ2-3
d_call: .
cdr3_aa: CASSARDTTDTQYF
cdr3_nt: TGCGCCAGCAGCGCCCGGGACACCACAGATACGCAGTATTTT

v_call: TRBV6-5
clone_size: few
cdr3_length: 15
j_call: TRBJ2-2
d_call: TRBD1
cdr3_aa: CASSYSGTGIGELFF
cdr3_nt: TGTGCCAGCAGTTACTCCGGGACAGGGATCGGGGAGCTGTTTTTT

v_call: TRBV25-1
clone_size: .
cdr3_length: 15
j_call: TRBJ2-5
d_call: TRBD1
cdr3_aa: CASSEPGTVKETQYF
cdr3_nt: TGTGCCAGCAGTGAACCCGGGACAGTAAAAGAGACCCAGTACTTC

v_call: TRBV27
clone_size: .
cdr3_length: 14
j_call: TRBJ1-5
d_call: TRBD1
cdr3_aa: CASSQDRANQPQHF
cdr3_nt: TGTGCCAGCAGCCAGGACAGGGCCAATCAGCCCCAGCATTTT

v_call: TRBV6-5
clone_size: .
cdr3_length: 13
j_call: TRBJ2-3
d_call: .
cdr3_aa: CASRSGGIDTQYF
cdr3_nt: TGTGCCAGCAGATCCGGTGGGATAGATACGCAGTATTTT

v_call: TRBV9
clone_size: .
cdr3_length: 14
j_call: TRBJ1-5
d_call: TRBD1
cdr3_aa: CASSGGTGVQPQHF
cdr3_nt: TGTGCCAGCAGCGGGGGGACAGGGGTCCAGCCCCAGCATTTT

v_call: TRBV30
clone_size: .
cdr3_length: 17
j_call: TRBJ1-5
d_call: .
cdr3_aa: CAWSGGGLRMGNQPQHF
cdr3_nt: TGTGCCTGGAGTGGGGGGGGTCTGCGGATGGGCAATCAGCCCCAGCATTTT

v_call: TRBV12-1
clone_size: .
cdr3_length: 18
j_call: TRBJ2-3
d_call: .
cdr3_aa: CASSFSSGLFFETDTQYF
cdr3_nt: TGTGCCAGCAGCTTTTCTTCGGGACTCTTCTTTGAAACAGATACGCAGTATTTT

v_call: TRBV4-1
clone_size: .
cdr3_length: 18
j_call: TRBJ2-6
d_call: TRBD1
cdr3_aa: CASSRSGTGGSGANVLTF
cdr3_nt: TGCGCCAGCAGCCGCTCCGGGACAGGGGGCTCTGGGGCCAACGTCCTGACTTTC

v_call: TRBV2
clone_size: few
cdr3_length: 13
j_call: TRBJ1-4
d_call: TRBD1
cdr3_aa: CATQTGPNEKLFF
cdr3_nt: TGTGCCACCCAGACAGGGCCTAATGAAAAACTGTTTTTT

v_call: TRBV6-1
clone_size: .
cdr3_length: 19
j_call: TRBJ2-6
d_call: .
cdr3_aa: CASSGEQGRGFSGANVLTF
cdr3_nt: TGTGCCAGCAGTGGGGAACAGGGCAGGGGTTTCTCTGGGGCCAACGTCCTGACTTTC

v_call: TRBV28
clone_size: .
cdr3_length: 16
j_call: TRBJ1-2
d_call: TRBD1
cdr3_aa: CASSLWTGDMSGGYTF
cdr3_nt: TGTGCCAGCAGTTTATGGACAGGGGATATGTCTGGTGGCTACACCTTC

v_call: TRBV5-8
clone_size: .
cdr3_length: 17
j_call: TRBJ1-5
d_call: TRBD1
cdr3_aa: CASSLYRDRVLHQPQHF
cdr3_nt: TGTGCCAGCAGCCTTTACCGGGACAGGGTTCTCCATCAGCCCCAGCATTTT

v_call: TRBV11-1
clone_size: .
cdr3_length: 15
j_call: TRBJ2-3
d_call: TRBD2
cdr3_aa: CASSQNGQGGDTQYF
cdr3_nt: TGTGCCAGCAGCCAAAACGGGCAGGGAGGGGATACGCAGTATTTT

v_call: TRBV3-1/TRBV3-2
clone_size: .
cdr3_length: 15
j_call: TRBJ1-5
d_call: .
cdr3_aa: CASSFGTAPNQPQHF
cdr3_nt: TGTGCCAGCAGCTTCGGCACGGCTCCTAATCAGCCCCAGCATTTT

v_call: TRBV12-3/TRBV12-4
clone_size: once
cdr3_length: 12
j_call: TRBJ2-5
d_call: .
cdr3_aa: CATPDIQETQYF
cdr3_nt: TGTGCCACCCCGGACATACAAGAGACCCAGTACTTC

v_call: TRBV18
clone_size: .
cdr3_length: 14
j_call: TRBJ2-1
d_call: TRBD2
cdr3_aa: CASRSGGAGNEQFF
cdr3_nt: TGTGCCAGCCGTAGCGGGGGGGCCGGTAATGAGCAGTTCTTC

v_call: TRBV7-2
clone_size: .
cdr3_length: 15
j_call: TRBJ1-5
d_call: TRBD1
cdr3_aa: CASSTGQGGNQPQHF
cdr3_nt: TGTGCCAGCAGCACGGGACAGGGCGGCAATCAGCCCCAGCATTTT

v_call: TRBV5-1
clone_size: .
cdr3_length: 14
j_call: TRBJ2-3
d_call: TRBD1
cdr3_aa: CASSSQGSGDTQYF
cdr3_nt: TGCGCCAGCAGCTCACAGGGGAGTGGAGATACGCAGTATTTT

v_call: TRBV3-1/TRBV3-2
clone_size: .
cdr3_length: 15
j_call: TRBJ2-2
d_call: TRBD1
cdr3_aa: CASRGTGARTGELFF
cdr3_nt: TGTGCCAGCAGGGGGACAGGGGCGAGGACCGGGGAGCTGTTTTTT

v_call: TRBV7-9
clone_size: .
cdr3_length: 15
j_call: TRBJ1-4
d_call: .
cdr3_aa: CASSLALSTNEKLFF
cdr3_nt: TGTGCCAGCAGCTTAGCCCTCTCAACTAATGAAAAACTGTTTTTT

v_call: TRBV3-1/TRBV3-2
clone_size: .
cdr3_length: 15
j_call: TRBJ2-5
d_call: .
cdr3_aa: CASSSIGRTQETQYF
cdr3_nt: TGTGCCAGCAGTTCGATCGGACGGACCCAAGAGACCCAGTACTTC

v_call: TRBV27
clone_size: few
cdr3_length: 17
j_call: TRBJ1-1
d_call: TRBD1
cdr3_aa: CASSSPLRTGLNTEAFF
cdr3_nt: TGTGCCAGCAGTTCACCCCTTCGGACAGGGTTGAACACTGAAGCTTTCTTT

v_call: TRBV11-2
clone_size: .
cdr3_length: 16
j_call: TRBJ1-1
d_call: .
cdr3_aa: CASSLDYRTENTEAFF
cdr3_nt: TGTGCCAGCAGCTTAGATTACAGGACTGAGAACACTGAAGCTTTCTTT

v_call: TRBV5-1
clone_size: .
cdr3_length: 17
j_call: TRBJ2-1
d_call: .
cdr3_aa: CASSLPKAERSYNEQFF
cdr3_nt: TGCGCCAGCAGCTTACCCAAGGCAGAACGCTCCTACAATGAGCAGTTCTTC

v_call: TRBV28
clone_size: .
cdr3_length: 16
j_call: TRBJ2-2
d_call: TRBD2
cdr3_aa: CASSSVPAGGSGELFF
cdr3_nt: TGTGCCAGCAGTTCCGTCCCAGCGGGGGGGTCCGGGGAGCTGTTTTTT

v_call: TRBV7-2
clone_size: .
cdr3_length: 16
j_call: TRBJ2-3
d_call: .
cdr3_aa: CASSLVGQGSTDTQYF
cdr3_nt: TGTGCCAGCAGCTTAGTCGGGCAGGGGAGCACAGATACGCAGTATTTT

v_call: TRBV12-3/TRBV12-4
clone_size: .
cdr3_length: 13
j_call: TRBJ1-2
d_call: .
cdr3_aa: CASSLGRVRGYTF
cdr3_nt: TGTGCCAGCAGCCTAGGCCGGGTCCGTGGCTACACCTTC

v_call: TRBV11-2
clone_size: few
cdr3_length: 14
j_call: TRBJ1-5
d_call: .
cdr3_aa: CASSPGRSNQPQHF
cdr3_nt: TGTGCCAGCAGCCCGGGACGGAGCAATCAGCCCCAGCATTTT

v_call: TRBV6-6
clone_size: .
cdr3_length: 18
j_call: TRBJ2-2
d_call: TRBD1
cdr3_aa: CASSPHLLARGYTGELFF
cdr3_nt: TGTGCCAGCAGTCCCCACCTCCTGGCCAGGGGGTACACCGGGGAGCTGTTTTTT

v_call: TRBV7-9
clone_size: .
cdr3_length: 15
j_call: TRBJ1-3
d_call: TRBD1
cdr3_aa: CASAGQGLSGNTIYF
cdr3_nt: TGTGCCAGCGCGGGACAGGGGTTGTCTGGAAACACCATATATTTT

v_call: TRBV2
clone_size: .
cdr3_length: 13
j_call: TRBJ1-5
d_call: TRBD1
cdr3_aa: CASSSDRAQPQHF
cdr3_nt: TGTGCCAGCAGTTCGGACAGGGCTCAGCCCCAGCATTTT

v_call: TRBV19
clone_size: few
cdr3_length: 17
j_call: TRBJ2-1
d_call: TRBD2
cdr3_aa: CASSYFTSGGEVREQFF
cdr3_nt: TGTGCCAGTAGCTACTTTACTAGCGGGGGGGAGGTTCGCGAGCAGTTCTTC

v_call: TRBV28
clone_size: .
cdr3_length: 16
j_call: TRBJ1-6
d_call: .
cdr3_aa: CASSLVVRRSLSPLHF
cdr3_nt: TGTGCCAGCAGTCTAGTGGTCAGGCGTTCCCTTTCACCCCTCCACTTT

v_call: TRBV19
clone_size: .
cdr3_length: 14
j_call: TRBJ2-3
d_call: TRBD1
cdr3_aa: CASSSRQGTDTQYF
cdr3_nt: TGTGCCAGTAGCAGTAGACAGGGTACAGATACGCAGTATTTT

v_call: TRBV11-2
clone_size: .
cdr3_length: 15
j_call: TRBJ2-1
d_call: TRBD2
cdr3_aa: CASSRRTSRGNEQFF
cdr3_nt: TGTGCCAGCAGCCGGCGGACTAGCCGTGGGAATGAGCAGTTCTTC

v_call: TRBV3-1/TRBV3-2
clone_size: .
cdr3_length: 16
j_call: TRBJ1-4
d_call: .
cdr3_aa: CASSQGLRQSNEKLFF
cdr3_nt: TGTGCCAGCAGCCAAGGCCTAAGACAGTCTAATGAAAAACTGTTTTTT

v_call: TRBV29-1
clone_size: .
cdr3_length: 11
j_call: TRBJ1-4
d_call: .
cdr3_aa: CSVKEGIELFF
cdr3_nt: TGCAGCGTTAAAGAGGGGATTGAACTGTTTTTT

v_call: TRBV6-5
clone_size: medium-sized
cdr3_length: 15
j_call: TRBJ1-5
d_call: .
cdr3_aa: CASHAYVTGDQPQHF
cdr3_nt: TGTGCCAGCCATGCCTACGTTACAGGCGATCAGCCCCAGCATTTT

v_call: TRBV3-1/TRBV3-2
clone_size: .
cdr3_length: 17
j_call: TRBJ2-3
d_call: TRBD2
cdr3_aa: CASSRLAGGIRTDTQYF
cdr3_nt: TGTGCCAGCAGCCGGCTAGCGGGGGGGATTCGCACAGATACGCAGTATTTT

v_call: TRBV30
clone_size: .
cdr3_length: 12
j_call: TRBJ1-1
d_call: .
cdr3_aa: CAWSVAPGKAFF
cdr3_nt: TGTGCCTGGAGTGTAGCCCCCGGGAAGGCTTTCTTT